This T cell receptor beta chain was recovered during a study of blood T cell repertoires in COVID-19. Enrollees, 18 to 89 years old, lived in around 23 US areas. Measured with immunoSEQ multiplex PCR; TCRdb has only the in-frame clones, and not every one. Of about 320,000 clones listed, over 80% were seen once; the top ten hold around 5%. This CDR3 contains 16 residues. The ends were cut back, 3 bases at V and 6 bases at J, with 17 bases in the middle. Germline CDR1 is LGHNA and CDR2 is YNFKEQ. This TCR derives from a young man who had recovered from COVID-19. Sequenced sample: PBMCs or T cells enriched from blood (not recorded which). V is TRBV4-2 and J is TRBJ2-2; D is possibly TRBD2 (6 bases). This chain's CDR3 is CASSQGGPPKAGELFF. DNA for the CDR3: TGTGCCAGCAGCCAGGGGGGTCCCCCGAAGGCCGGGGAGCTGTTTTTT.